The 8 T cell receptor beta chains presented below share a single source sample, sequenced in a study of memory CD4+ T cells and cytomegalovirus serostatus. Profiled with immunoSEQ multiplex PCR; TCRdb holds only in-frame clones, not every one. The sample carries about 41,000 clones, about 85% recorded once. The sort gate was single viable CD3+CD4+CD8-CD45RO+ cells for memory CD4+ T cells. Sequencing was performed on memory CD4+ T cells from blood. The receptors were gathered from an adult in good health and CMV-seronegative.

This clone came up a few times. This rearrangement joins TRBV6-5 to TRBJ1-2, with D hard to call. CDR3 size: 12 residues. CDR1 and CDR2 (germline): MNHEY, SVGAGI. The germline V and J ends were trimmed by 6 bases and 6 bases, with 11 bases remaining between them. In DNA form, the CDR3 reads TGTGCCAGCAGACTACCGGGCAATGGCTACACCTTC. Amino acid sequence: CASRLPGNGYTF.

The chain joins TRBV30 to TRBJ1-6; no clear D. This CDR3 comprises 12 residues. V shed 7 bases and J shed 2 bases, with 6 bases lying between them. Germline CDR1 GTSNPN, CDR2 SVGIG (reference sequence). CDR3 sequence reads: CAYRAYNSPLHF. CDR3 coding DNA: TGTGCCTACCGGGCCTATAATTCACCCCTCCACTTT.

This clone was observed once. CDR3: CASSYGQEAETQYF. DNA for the CDR3: TGTGCCAGCAGTTACGGGCAGGAGGCAGAGACCCAGTACTTC. V gene TRBV6-5 combines with J gene TRBJ2-5, with a weak D call TRBD2 (5 bases). The CDR3 extends over 14 amino acids. Germline CDR1 and CDR2: MNHEY and SVGAGI. V lost 2 bases and J 4 bases, leaving 11 bases between the germline ends.

The chain combines TRBV12-5 with TRBJ2-7, with 14 nucleotides matching TRBD2. Germline V gene sequence: CDR1 LGHNT, CDR2 FRNRAP. V shed 1 base, J shed 3 bases, and the junction held 5 bases outside the gene matches. The CDR3 consists of 17 residues. The CDR3 DNA sequence: TGTGCTAGTGGTTTGGGACTAGCGGGGGGGACCCGCTACGAGCAGTACTTC. Protein product: CASGLGLAGGTRYEQYF.

This clone has only one observation. The V call is TRBV4-2, the J call TRBJ1-3, with D perhaps TRBD1 (5 bases). Trimming took 3 bases from V and 0 from J, leaving 9 bases between them. Germline V gene sequence: CDR1 LGHNA, CDR2 YNFKEQ. The CDR3 has 15 residues. The chain's CDR3 is CASSQIDSSGNTIYF. CDR3 coding DNA: TGTGCCAGCAGCCAGATCGACAGCTCTGGAAACACCATATATTTT.

J is TRBJ1-5 and V is TRBV30; D ambiguous. Trimming took off 2 bases at V and 5 bases at J, with 10 bases between the two ends. The CDR3 is made up of 13 amino acids. CDR1 and CDR2 (germline): GTSNPN, SVGIG (reference sequence). CDR3 in amino acids: CAWSTGGDQPQHF. DNA of the CDR3: TGTGCCTGGAGTACTGGCGGAGATCAGCCCCAGCATTTT. Based on the CDR3 plus reference TRBV30 and TRBJ1-5, the full variable domain is SQTIHQWPATLVQPVGSPLSLECTVEGTSNPNLYWYRQAAGRGLQLLFYSVGIGQISSEVPQNLSASRPQDRQFILSSKKLLLSDSGFYLCAWSTGGDQPQHFGDGTRLSIL.

This chain joins TRBV5-5 and TRBJ2-1; D not certain. The CDR3 length is 13 residues. Germline V CDR1 and CDR2: SGHKS, YYEKEE (reference sequence). The V end was cut by 0 bases, the J end by 7 bases, with 8 bases between. The CDR3 here is CASSLEPLNEQFF. As DNA, the CDR3 is TGTGCCAGCAGCTTGGAGCCCTTAAATGAGCAGTTCTTC. The complete variable domain, with remaining parts taken from reference TRBV5-5 and TRBJ2-1, reads DAGVTQSPTHLIKTRGQQVTLRCSPISGHKSVSWYQQVLGQGPQFIFQYYEKEERGRGNFPDRFSARQFPNYSSELNVNALLLGDSALYLCASSLEPLNEQFFGPGTRLTVL.

There are a few counts of this clone. This sequence joins TRBV19 and TRBJ1-2; 7 nucleotides agree with TRBD1. The germline V gene encodes CDR1 LNHDA and CDR2 SQIVND (reference sequence). CDR3 length: 15 residues. The junction had 10 bases not matched to a gene; V was cut back by 5 bases and J by 4 bases. CDR3 in amino acids: CASSRDSRLIYGYTF. CDR3 in DNA: TGTGCCAGTAGTCGGGACAGCCGACTAATCTATGGCTACACCTTC.